This T cell receptor (beta chain) is from a study of T cell responses to AZD1222 COVID-19 vaccine. This CDR3 has 16 amino acids. The germline CDR1 and CDR2 sequences are LNHDA and SQIVND (reference sequence). V gave up 4 bases and J gave up 6 bases, with 19 bases separating them. Study-wide results and limits: A reported finding is that nearly half of spike-specific TCRs target unmutated variant regions. The donor cohort was predominantly white British with a female majority, and clonal diversity may have been underestimated. Spike-specific TCR depth and breadth grew after two AZD1222 doses. Regions 160-218 and 743-854 dominated among vaccine-associated CD4 TCRs spanning spike.

The protocol was immunoSEQ multiplex PCR, while the TCRdb copy is restricted to in-frame clones and leaves out a portion. The sample has roughly 160,000 clones; 87% are singletons. On this clone itself: Antigen unknown.

The TCR was taken from an adult who received the AZD1222 COVID-19 vaccine. This chain joins TRBV19 and TRBJ1-5; TRBD1 is a possible D gene (5 bases). The material sequenced was peripheral blood, taken 28 days after the second AZD1222 dose. CDR3 DNA: TGTGCCAGTAGTAAGGGACCGGAACAGGACCTTCAGCCCCAGCATTTT. Amino acids: CASSKGPEQDLQPQHF.